The rows below give T cell receptor beta chains drawn from one sample of a study of blood T cell repertoires in COVID-19. Produced via immunoSEQ multiplex PCR; TCRdb's table is partial and in-frame only. The table records tens of thousands of clones, about nine tenths of them present only once. The sequenced material came from peripheral blood. Receptor source: a male donor with acute or convalescent COVID-19. Each CDR3 is given with its conserved first and last residue. Fields, in order: D gene, V gene, J gene, clone size, CDR3 protein, CDR3 DNA. The D gene is left open where the match is weak. Only part of the rows carry a size: once, few, many, or a class if the clone is expanded.

TRBD1	TRBV3-1/TRBV3-2	TRBJ2-6	-	CASSQRSKGQGYSGANVLTF	TGTGCCAGCAGCCAACGGTCAAAGGGACAGGGGTACTCTGGGGCCAACGTCCTGACTTTC
TRBD1	TRBV29-1	TRBJ2-7	-	CSVAPGQGYEQYF	TGCAGCGTTGCTCCGGGACAGGGTTACGAGCAGTACTTC
TRBD1	TRBV19	TRBJ1-6	-	CASSTGTANSPLHF	TGTGCCAGTAGTACGGGGACAGCTAATTCACCCCTCCACTTT
TRBD1	TRBV5-1	TRBJ1-2	-	CASSSTPTGTNYGYTF	TGCGCCAGCAGCTCCACCCCGACAGGGACTAACTATGGCTACACCTTC
TRBD1	TRBV28	TRBJ1-5	-	CASSLRGQGRNQPQHF	TGTGCCAGCAGTTTAAGAGGACAGGGGCGAAATCAGCCCCAGCATTTT
-	TRBV27	TRBJ2-3	-	CASSRAGAETDTQYF	TGTGCCAGCAGTAGGGCGGGGGCGGAGACAGATACGCAGTATTTT
-	TRBV15	TRBJ1-6	-	CATSRGGYPDRDSPLHF	TGTGCCACCAGCCGGGGGGGATATCCGGACAGAGATTCACCCCTCCACTTT
TRBD2	TRBV9	TRBJ2-3	-	CASSVGWASGTDTQYF	TGTGCCAGCAGCGTAGGATGGGCTAGCGGGACAGATACGCAGTATTTT
TRBD1	TRBV7-8	TRBJ1-6	-	CASSPWGGQGTSPLHF	TGTGCCAGCAGCCCATGGGGGGGACAGGGTACCTCACCCCTCCACTTT
TRBD1	TRBV18	TRBJ1-5	-	CASSPTGDARRPQHF	TGTGCCAGCTCACCGACAGGGGACGCAAGGCGGCCCCAGCATTTT
-	TRBV7-2	TRBJ1-3	-	CASSGLGAGNTIYF	TGTGCCAGCAGCGGCTTGGGAGCTGGAAACACCATATATTTT
-	TRBV3-1/TRBV3-2	TRBJ2-7	-	CASSRGDGASYEQYF	TGTGCCAGCAGCCGGGGGGACGGAGCGTCCTACGAGCAGTACTTC
TRBD1	TRBV11-3	TRBJ2-1	-	CASRFGQGDNEQFF	TGTGCCAGCAGGTTCGGGCAGGGGGACAATGAGCAGTTCTTC
-	TRBV3-1/TRBV3-2	TRBJ1-2	-	CASSQATNYGGYTF	TGTGCCAGCAGCCAAGCCACTAACTATGGTGGCTACACCTTC
-	TRBV7-2	TRBJ1-1	-	CASSDGRQNTEAFF	TGTGCCAGCAGCGATGGCAGGCAGAACACTGAAGCTTTCTTT
TRBD1	TRBV7-2	TRBJ1-6	-	CASGSRAGQGDSPLHF	TGTGCCAGCGGATCCCGGGCGGGACAGGGTGATTCACCCCTCCACTTT
-	TRBV19	TRBJ1-6	-	CASSIEPGQSYNSPLHF	TGTGCCAGTAGTATAGAACCTGGACAGAGTTATAATTCACCCCTCCACTTT
-	TRBV14	TRBJ1-2	-	CASSHLPRGAQGGYTF	TGTGCCAGCAGCCATCTCCCCAGGGGAGCCCAGGGTGGCTACACCTTC
-	TRBV19	TRBJ1-5	-	CASSNGEEQPQHF	TGTGCCAGTAGTAACGGGGAAGAACAGCCCCAGCATTTT
-	TRBV6-5	TRBJ1-2	-	CASSPTAGNYGYTF	TGTGCCAGCAGTCCGACGGCAGGGAACTATGGCTACACCTTC
-	TRBV11-2	TRBJ2-7	few	CASSTYRQKAYEQYF	TGTGCCAGCAGCACCTATCGACAGAAAGCCTACGAGCAGTACTTC
-	TRBV20-1	TRBJ1-2	-	CSAPGNYGYTF	TGCAGTGCTCCCGGGAACTATGGCTACACCTTC
-	TRBV16	TRBJ2-2	few	CASSQSRAGELFF	TGTGCCAGCAGCCAATCCAGGGCCGGGGAGCTGTTTTTT
-	TRBV19	TRBJ1-2	-	CASISGGIPNYGYTF	TGTGCCAGTATCTCCGGGGGGATACCTAACTATGGCTACACCTTC
TRBD1	TRBV19	TRBJ1-5	-	CASSGQAYSNQPQHF	TGTGCCAGTAGTGGACAGGCGTATAGCAATCAGCCCCAGCATTTT
-	TRBV6-5	TRBJ1-1	-	CASRPTGSMNTEAFF	TGTGCCAGCAGACCTACCGGGAGCATGAACACTGAAGCTTTCTTT
TRBD1	TRBV19	TRBJ1-4	-	CASTGQGAGVTNEKLFF	TGTGCCAGTACGGGACAGGGGGCGGGAGTCACTAATGAAAAACTGTTTTTT
-	TRBV7-8	TRBJ1-3	few	CASSPQGDGNTIYF	TGTGCCAGCAGCCCACAGGGCGATGGAAACACCATATATTTT
TRBD2	TRBV5-1	TRBJ2-5	-	CASSWSGGARETQYF	TGCGCCAGCAGCTGGAGCGGGGGGGCGAGGGAGACCCAGTACTTC
-	TRBV12-3/TRBV12-4	TRBJ2-5	-	CASSDRGRETQYF	TGTGCCAGCAGTGACAGAGGGAGGGAGACCCAGTACTTC
-	TRBV9	TRBJ1-1	-	CASSVGAVRGTEAFF	TGTGCCAGCAGCGTAGGCGCGGTTAGGGGCACTGAAGCTTTCTTT
-	TRBV5-1	TRBJ2-3	-	CASSLSQVAGAVTDTQYF	TGCGCCAGCAGCTTGTCCCAGGTGGCGGGGGCTGTCACAGATACGCAGTATTTT
TRBD1	TRBV5-4	TRBJ2-7	-	CASSLGGGQGPSEQYF	TGTGCCAGCAGCTTAGGGGGGGGACAGGGACCTTCCGAGCAGTACTTC
-	TRBV4-2	TRBJ1-2	-	CASSQEMAANYGYTF	TGTGCCAGCAGCCAAGAAATGGCAGCTAACTATGGCTACACCTTC
-	TRBV4-1	TRBJ1-2	-	CASSPQGLWSYGYTF	TGCGCCAGCAGCCCCCAGGGGTTATGGAGCTATGGCTACACCTTC
-	TRBV19	TRBJ1-6	-	CASMEGPTNSPLHF	TGTGCCAGTATGGAGGGACCGACGAATTCACCCCTCCACTTT
TRBD1	TRBV19	TRBJ1-3	once	CASPPGTGVGNTIYF	TGTGCCAGCCCCCCCGGGACAGGGGTCGGAAACACCATATATTTT
-	TRBV3-1/TRBV3-2	TRBJ2-7	-	CASSQEGGNYEQYF	TGTGCCAGCAGCCAGGAGGGGGGGAACTACGAGCAGTACTTC
TRBD1	TRBV25-1	TRBJ1-4	-	CASRKGQGEEKLFF	TGTGCCAGCAGGAAGGGACAGGGGGAAGAAAAACTGTTTTTT
TRBD1	TRBV6-5	TRBJ2-1	-	CASSPGTGTMYEQFF	TGTGCCAGCAGTCCAGGGACAGGGACGATGTATGAGCAGTTCTTC
-	TRBV3-1/TRBV3-2	TRBJ1-1	once	CASSQDYSPSEAFF	TGTGCCAGCAGCCAAGACTACTCTCCCTCTGAAGCTTTCTTT
-	TRBV12-3/TRBV12-4	TRBJ1-5	once	CASSLEGQGPQHF	TGTGCCAGCAGTTTAGAGGGCCAGGGTCCCCAGCATTTT
-	TRBV29-1	TRBJ1-2	-	CSVVGADYGYTF	TGCAGCGTTGTTGGGGCCGACTATGGCTACACCTTC
-	TRBV18	TRBJ1-2	-	CASSPSTETYGYTF	TGTGCCAGCTCACCTTCGACAGAGACATATGGCTACACCTTC
TRBD2	TRBV9	TRBJ2-3	-	CASSAGGSSTDTQYF	TGTGCCAGCAGCGCGGGGGGTTCTAGCACAGATACGCAGTATTTT
-	TRBV6-2/TRBV6-3	TRBJ1-6	-	CASSYSFRTAYNSPLHF	TGTGCCAGCAGTTACTCGTTCCGGACAGCCTATAATTCACCCCTCCACTTT
-	TRBV5-8	TRBJ2-7	-	CASSLDTTYEQYF	TGTGCCAGCAGCTTGGACACGACCTACGAGCAGTACTTC
-	TRBV5-5	TRBJ1-4	-	CASSQGRRETNEKLFF	TGTGCCAGCAGCCAGGGTCGGAGGGAGACTAATGAAAAACTGTTTTTT